This T cell receptor beta chain was observed in a study of CD8 T cells in ankylosing spondylitis. This clonotype appeared a few times. Its antigen is unknown. Study-level results: Blood from ankylosing spondylitis patients appeared to carry a characteristic roughly eight-variant TCR beta motif.

Trimming took 11 bases from V and 0 from J, leaving 13 bases between them. The CDR3 covers 13 residues. Germline V gene lookup returns CDR1 LGHDT and CDR2 YNNKEL (reference sequence). TCRdb redid the calling of the 5' RACE reads with MiXCR, one entry per CDR3 protein. The sample has about 800,000 distinct CDR3 sequences, approximately 12% seen once. Sequencing used blood, either unsorted or a sorted T cell fraction (not recorded which). The V call is TRBV3-1, the J call TRBJ1-1; D is unresolved. The clonotype comes from a male donor with ankylosing spondylitis. CDR3 bases: TGTGCCGTTTCGTCCGGCATGAACACTGAAGCTTTCTTT. It yields the protein CAVSSGMNTEAFF.